This passage covers 18 T cell receptor delta chains from one sample sequenced in a study of gamma-delta chains in newborns, infants, children. TCRdb repeated clone calling on the reads with CATT. The sample holds approximately 5,000 delta-chain clones, 5.2% seen once. Sequenced: blood. These receptors were taken from a child who was a newborn, infant or young child, either healthy, febrile or measles-vaccinated (not recorded which).

The V call is TRDV2, the J call TRDJ1; the D call may be TRDD2 or TRDD3 (6 bases each). This CDR3 is 20 amino acids long. CDR1 and CDR2 (germline): GEAIGNYY, EKD. V was clipped by 0 bases and J by 5 bases, with 30 bases between them. For the CDR3, the DNA is TGTGCCTGTGACACCGCGGGTCCTACCATTCGGGGGACAAGGGGAGATAAACTCATCTTT. Residues: CACDTAGPTIRGTRGDKLIF.

The CDR3 DNA follows: TGTGCCTTTATAAGGCGCGGATTGGTTCCCGGGGACAACACCGATAAACTCATCTTT. Translated, it gives CAFIRRGLVPGDNTDKLIF. This sequence joins TRDV3 and TRDJ1, with D possibly TRDD3 on 5 matching bases. Here the J gene was assigned by germline matching of the DNA, as TCRdb has none. CDR1 and CDR2 (germline): TVYSNPD, GDNSRS (reference sequence). The V gene lost 1 base and the J gene lost 0 bases, with 27 bases spanning the gap. CDR3 length: 19 amino acids.

About this clone itself: This may stem from a read error, because a much larger clone lies one nucleotide away. This rearrangement joins TRDV2 to TRDJ1; 7 nucleotides line up with TRDD3. CDR3 size: 21 residues. CDR1 and CDR2 (germline): GEAIGNYY, EKD. As DNA, the CDR3 is TGTGCCTGTGGCACCCTTCATTCGGGGGATTCCGATCAGGAGTACACCGATAAACTCATCTTT. Translation: CACGTLHSGDSDQEYTDKLIF.

This chain's CDR3 is CALGGSRPSQKLWYWGIGLADKLIF. CDR3 in DNA: TGTGCTCTTGGGGGATCGAGGCCTTCCCAAAAATTGTGGTACTGGGGGATAGGGTTGGCCGATAAACTCATCTTT. This chain joins TRDV1 and TRDJ1; 11 bases are a match to TRDD3. The J gene, not given by TCRdb, was assigned here from a germline match of the nucleotide sequence. After removal of 4 bases from V and 3 bases from J, the junction contained 34 bases not matched to a gene. The CDR3 covers 25 residues. Germline V lookup: CDR1 TSWWSYY, CDR2 QGS.

The genes are TRDV2 and TRDJ1, with TRDD3 matching over 10 bases. The CDR3 has 19 amino acids. In germline, CDR1 is GEAIGNYY, CDR2 EKD. V lost 0 bases, J lost 0 bases, and 12 bases stayed unmatched. The CDR3 nucleotides read TGTGCCTGTGACACCGTCGAAAGGGGGATACGCAATTACACCGATAAACTCATCTTT. This encodes CACDTVERGIRNYTDKLIF.

The table lists this clone with a few counts. This may come from a read error, since a much larger clone is one base off. The sample holds other DNA sequences that translate to the same CDR3. This sequence joins TRDV2 and TRDJ1; D is unclear. Looked up from germline, CDR1 is GEAIGNYY and CDR2 is EKD. The CDR3 length is 14 residues. This CDR3 reads CACDTAGYTDKLIF. The CDR3 DNA sequence: TGTGCCTGCGACACCGCTGGTTACACCGATAAACTCATCTTT.

This clone ranks as medium-sized (0.01 to 0.1%). The gene calls are TRDV2 and TRDJ1, with 11 bases identical to TRDD3. The CDR3 contains 15 residues. Germline CDR1 and CDR2: GEAIGNYY and EKD. V lost 3 bases, J lost 7 bases, and 9 bases stayed unmatched. The CDR3 loop reads CACDFLGDTVGKLIF. The CDR3, as DNA: TGTGCCTGTGACTTCCTGGGGGATACAGTCGGTAAACTCATCTTT.

This clone has a handful of counts. Other DNA sequences within the sample encode an identical CDR3. The chain is built from TRDV2 and TRDJ1; 8 bases agree with TRDD3. V lost 1 base, J lost 0 bases, and 9 bases stayed unmatched. This CDR3 spans 17 amino acids. Germline CDR1 reads GEAIGNYY; CDR2 reads EKD. CDR3 residues: CACDTVGDPRYTDKLIF. CDR3 in DNA: TGTGCCTGTGACACGGTGGGGGATCCGCGGTACACCGATAAACTCATCTTT.

As for this clone: Just one base apart from a much larger clone, this may be a read error. Within the sample, other DNA sequences also encode this same CDR3. This rearrangement joins TRDV2 to TRDJ2; 11 positions match TRDD3. V was pared by 1 base and J by 3 bases, with 6 bases of the junction left unmatched. Germline V gives CDR1 GEAIGNYY, CDR2 EKD. This CDR3 contains 17 residues. The CDR3 spells CACDTVLGDTLTAQLFF. The DNA of the CDR3 is TGTGCCTGTGACACAGTCCTGGGGGATACCCTGACAGCACAACTCTTCTTT.

As regards this clone: A read error may explain this, as a much larger clone is one base away. The rearrangement links TRDV2 to TRDJ3, with TRDD3 matching 12 bases. CDR1 and CDR2 (germline): GEAIGNYY, EKD. Trimming removed 1 base from V and 2 bases from J; junction bases left unmatched: 11. The CDR3 is 21 amino acids. CDR3 nucleotides: TGTGCCTGTGACACGACCACTGGGGGATACCAACCCGCCTGGGACACCCGACAGATGTTTTTC. Translating it yields CACDTTTGGYQPAWDTRQMFF.

This clone is labeled as medium-sized (0.01 to 0.1%). V is TRDV2 and J is TRDJ3; no reliable D call. The germline V gene encodes CDR1 GEAIGNYY and CDR2 EKD. The CDR3 is made up of 18 amino acids. V lost 1 base, J lost 7 bases, and 19 bases lay in between. The CDR3 loop is CACDTLNDRRGDTRQMFF. In nucleotides, the CDR3 is TGTGCCTGTGACACGCTGAACGATAGGCGTGGTGACACCCGACAGATGTTTTTC.

This clone is medium-sized in the sample. The V and J genes are TRDV2 and TRDJ3; TRDD3 matches at 10 bases. This CDR3 has 17 residues. Germline V gives CDR1 GEAIGNYY, CDR2 EKD. V lost 1 base and J lost 6; bases outside the gene matches: 5. CDR3 sequence reads: CACDTLGDIMDTRQMFF. The CDR3 nucleotides read TGTGCCTGTGACACGCTGGGGGATATTATGGACACCCGACAGATGTTTTTC.

This clone is judged medium-sized. The rearrangement joins TRDV2 to TRDJ3; 9 bases are shared with TRDD3. Per the germline V gene, CDR1 is GEAIGNYY and CDR2 is EKD. V lost 0 bases to trimming and J lost 1 base; unmatched junction nucleotides: 6. The CDR3 sequence is 19 residues long. The CDR3 DNA reads as TGTGCCTGTGACACCTTGGGGGATAAAGTATCCTGGGACACCCGACAGATGTTTTTC. This codes for CACDTLGDKVSWDTRQMFF.

Of note for this clone: Being one base from a much bigger clone, this may be a read error. The sample holds other DNA sequences that translate to the same CDR3. V gene TRDV2 combines with J gene TRDJ1; D is ambiguous. Germline V lookup: CDR1 GEAIGNYY, CDR2 EKD. The CDR3 loop spans 14 amino acids. CDR3 coding DNA: TGTGCCTGTGACTACGTGGGTCCCACCGATAAGCTCATCTTT. This translates into CACDYVGPTDKLIF.

About this clone: A much larger clone differs from this one at a single base, so this may be a read error. The genes are TRDV2 and TRDJ3, with 12 bases aligning to TRDD3. The J gene was missing in TCRdb and was found by matching the end of the DNA to germline. CDR1 and CDR2 from the germline V gene are GEAIGNYY and EKD. The CDR3 is 21 residues long. The DNA for the CDR3 is TGTGCCTGCGACACCGTATCTGGGGGATACGGATCGGCCTGGGACACCCGACAGATGTTTTTC. It translates to CACDTVSGGYGSAWDTRQMFF.

A few counts support this clone. The likely explanation is a read error, given a far larger clone one base away. The sample carries other DNA sequences with the same CDR3. This chain connects TRDV2 to TRDJ1, with D possibly being TRDD3 (6 bases). The germline V gene has CDR1 GEAIGNYY and CDR2 EKD. V was pared by 3 bases and J by 0 bases, with 34 bases between. The CDR3 runs 22 residues. CDR3 sequence: CACDGAAGGRNPGFKYTDKLIF. The CDR3 coding sequence is TGTGCCTGTGACGGCGCCGCCGGGGGGAGAAACCCGGGGTTCAAGTACACCGATAAACTCATCTTT.

On this clone: Just one base apart from a much larger clone, this may be a read error. This chain connects TRDV2 to TRDJ2; 9 bases agree with TRDD3. In the absence of a J gene in TCRdb, the DNA was matched to germline to assign it here. Germline V gene sequence: CDR1 GEAIGNYY, CDR2 EKD. The CDR3 loop spans 21 amino acids. The DNA for the CDR3 is TGTGCCTGTGACACGCTGCCAGGGGATACGACCCATTCCTCTGGTTCAGCGCAACTCTTCTTT. Amino acids: CACDTLPGDTTHSSGSAQLFF.

This clone was detected a few times. An end of the junction differs from the germline gene, which may be a read error. The chain joins TRDV2 to TRDJ3; TRDD3 matches 12 bases. Germline assignment: CDR1 GEAIGNYY and CDR2 EKD. This CDR3 has 19 amino acids. In nucleotides, the CDR3 is TGTGCCTGTGATCGCGTACTGGGGGATACAGTCTGGGACACCCGACAGATATTTTTC. Translating gives CACDRVLGDTVWDTRQIFF.